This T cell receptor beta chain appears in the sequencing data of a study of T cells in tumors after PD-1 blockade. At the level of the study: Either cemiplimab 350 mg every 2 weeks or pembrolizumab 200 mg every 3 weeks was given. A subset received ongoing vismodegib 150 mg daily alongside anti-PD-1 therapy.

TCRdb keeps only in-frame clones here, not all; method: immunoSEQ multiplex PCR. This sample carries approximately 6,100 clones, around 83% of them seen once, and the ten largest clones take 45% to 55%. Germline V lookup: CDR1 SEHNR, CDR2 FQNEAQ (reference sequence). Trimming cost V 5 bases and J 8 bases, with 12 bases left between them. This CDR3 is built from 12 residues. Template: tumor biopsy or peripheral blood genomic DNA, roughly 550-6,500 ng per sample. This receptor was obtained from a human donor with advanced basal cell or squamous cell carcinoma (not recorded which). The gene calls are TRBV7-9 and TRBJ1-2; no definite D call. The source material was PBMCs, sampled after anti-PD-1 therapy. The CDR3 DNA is TGTGCCAGCAGCACTCAAATTGAGGGCTACACCTTC. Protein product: CASSTQIEGYTF.